The next 29 T cell receptor beta chains were all read from a single sample in a study of shared clonotypes between healthy human individuals. Data came from immunoSEQ multiplex PCR; TCRdb stores just in-frame clones and leaves some out. The sample includes over a million clones, roughly 96% of them seen just once. Sequences were obtained from naive CD4+ T cells sorted from blood. Subset given: CD45RA+ positively selected. Receptors originate from a man between 25 and 39 years old in good health.

The V gene is TRBV14, the J gene TRBJ2-3; D is uncertain. The CDR3 has 14 residues. V was clipped by 4 bases and J by 0 bases, with 8 bases between them. In germline, CDR1 is SGHDN, CDR2 FVKESK. The CDR3 nucleotides read TGTGCCAGCAGCCGTCACCCTAGCACAGATACGCAGTATTTT. Translating it yields CASSRHPSTDTQYF.

V gene TRBV6-5 combines with J gene TRBJ2-2; the D is unclear. Germline V CDR1 and CDR2: MNHEY, SVGAGI. The V and J ends lost 6 bases and 8 bases respectively, with 13 bases between them. The CDR3 totals 13 residues. The chain's CDR3 is CASSPPERGELFF. The CDR3 nucleotides are TGTGCCAGCAGCCCGCCGGAGAGAGGGGAGCTGTTTTTT.

The chain uses TRBV6-6 and TRBJ1-2; maybe TRBD1 (5 bases). Germline V gene lookup returns CDR1 MNHNY and CDR2 SVGAGI (reference sequence). Trimming left V 2 bases short and J 1 base short, with 8 bases between. This CDR3 spans 14 amino acids. The DNA for the CDR3 is TGTGCCAGCAGTTACAGACAGAATAACTATGGCTACACCTTC. It is translated as CASSYRQNNYGYTF.

This chain joins TRBV9 and TRBJ2-3; 14 bases agree with TRBD2. Germline values: CDR1 SGDLS, CDR2 YYNGEE. With V trimmed by 3 bases and J by 4 bases, 1 base remained unmatched. This CDR3 is 15 amino acids long. The chain's CDR3 is CASSGTSGRSDTQYF. DNA of the CDR3: TGTGCCAGCAGCGGGACTAGCGGGAGGTCAGATACGCAGTATTTT.

The V call is TRBV28, the J call TRBJ2-2, with D possibly being TRBD1 (6 bases). V shed 6 bases and J shed 7 bases, with 12 bases lying between them. This CDR3 has 13 amino acids. Germline values: CDR1 MDHEN, CDR2 SYDVKM. As DNA, the CDR3 is TGTGCCAGCAGCAAGGGGGTTTTCGGGGAGCTGTTTTTT. Translation gives CASSKGVFGELFF.

This clone came up once. This chain links TRBV5-1 with TRBJ2-3; 7 positions agree with TRBD2. Germline V lookup: CDR1 SGHRS, CDR2 YFSETQ. The CDR3 is 15 amino acids. V lost 3 bases to trimming and J lost 2 bases; unmatched junction nucleotides: 6. CDR3 amino acids: CASSYSSGLTDTQYF. In DNA, the CDR3 is TGCGCCAGCAGCTATAGTAGCGGGCTCACAGATACGCAGTATTTT.

This chain uses TRBV5-1 with TRBJ2-1, with 12 bases aligning to TRBD2. From germline, CDR1 is SGHRS and CDR2 YFSETQ. V gave up 4 bases and J gave up 7 bases; unmatched junction bases: 6. This CDR3 spans 15 amino acids. The CDR3 DNA sequence: TGCGCCAGCAGCCCCCTAGCGGGAGGGGTGAATGAGCAGTTCTTC. Its protein is CASSPLAGGVNEQFF. Complete variable domain (other parts from reference TRBV5-1 and TRBJ2-1): KAGVTQTPRYLIKTRGQQVTLSCSPISGHRSVSWYQQTPGQGLQFLFEYFSETQRNKGNFPGRFSGRQFSNSRSEMNVSTLELGDSALYLCASSPLAGGVNEQFFGPGTRLTVL.

The DNA of the CDR3 is TGTGCCAGCAGTAGGGACACGAAAGAGACCCAGTACTTC. This encodes CASSRDTKETQYF. The genes are TRBV6-1 and TRBJ2-5; TRBD1 is a possible D gene (6 bases). CDR1 is MNHNS and CDR2 is SASEGT in the germline V gene. CDR3 length: 13 amino acids. The ends were cut back, 5 bases at V and 3 bases at J, with 10 bases in the middle.

Concerning this clone: The sample has other DNA sequences that encode this CDR3 too. The chain links TRBV9 to TRBJ1-3, with D maybe TRBD1 (6 bases). The V and J ends lost 0 bases and 4 bases respectively, with 11 bases between them. Germline values: CDR1 SGDLS, CDR2 YYNGEE. The CDR3 is made up of 15 amino acids. The chain's CDR3 is CASSVAGGLGNTIYF. The CDR3 DNA reads TGTGCCAGCAGCGTAGCGGGGGGCTTAGGAAACACCATATATTTT.

The chain carries TRBV7-8 and TRBJ2-1; the match to TRBD2 covers 8 bases. The CDR3 runs to 16 residues. Germline V CDR1 and CDR2: SGHVS, FQNEAQ. V lost 5 bases and J lost 4; bases outside the gene matches: 10. The CDR3 protein is CASSPFPGLVYNEQFF. As DNA, the CDR3 is TGTGCCAGCAGCCCCTTTCCGGGACTAGTGTACAATGAGCAGTTCTTC.

The chain combines TRBV7-9 with TRBJ2-2; D ambiguous. V lost 6 bases, J lost 2 bases, and 19 bases lay in between. Germline CDR1 SEHNR, CDR2 FQNEAQ (reference sequence). CDR3 size: 17 residues. CDR3 region: CASSPGLSVVNTGELFF. The DNA of the CDR3 is TGTGCCAGCAGTCCAGGTCTGAGCGTCGTAAACACCGGGGAGCTGTTTTTT.

CDR3 region: CASSISWDTNYEQYF. The CDR3, as DNA: TGTGCCAGCAGCATCAGCTGGGACACCAACTACGAGCAGTACTTC. The J gene is TRBJ2-7, the V gene TRBV9, with a tentative D call TRBD1 (6 bases). The V and J ends lost 4 bases and 3 bases respectively, with 17 bases between them. The germline gives CDR1 SGDLS, CDR2 YYNGEE. The CDR3 covers 15 residues.

The rearrangement joins TRBV4-2 to TRBJ2-5; TRBD1 matches 8 bases. CDR3 length: 16 residues. CDR1 is LGHNA and CDR2 is YNFKEQ in the germline V gene. The junction had 13 bases not matched to a gene; V was cut back by 5 bases and J by 5 bases. The CDR3 region has the DNA TGTGCCAGCAGCAAGTCTTCTGGGACAGGAGACGAGACCCAGTACTTC. It yields the protein CASSKSSGTGDETQYF.

The V call is TRBV11-2, the J call TRBJ2-2; D is unresolved. Looked up from germline, CDR1 is SGHAT and CDR2 is FQNNGV. The CDR3 covers 14 residues. Trimming took 1 base from V and 1 from J, leaving 4 bases between them. The CDR3 spells CASSLVVNTGELFF. CDR3 bases: TGTGCCAGCAGCTTAGTCGTGAACACCGGGGAGCTGTTTTTT.

The V and J genes are TRBV7-8 and TRBJ2-1, with D perhaps given as TRBD1 or TRBD2 (5 bases each). There are 14 residues in the CDR3. V dropped 1 base and J dropped 7 bases, with 11 bases sitting between them. Per germline, CDR1 SGHVS and CDR2 FQNEAQ. The CDR3 reads CASSLVVWGNEQFF. The CDR3 DNA reads TGTGCCAGCAGCTTAGTCGTCTGGGGGAATGAGCAGTTCTTC.

V and J are TRBV28 and TRBJ1-1; tentative D call: TRBD1 (5 bases). The V and J ends lost 3 bases and 5 bases respectively, with 16 bases between them. The CDR3 is made up of 15 amino acids. In germline, CDR1 is MDHEN, CDR2 SYDVKM. The CDR3 is CASSFPDSVGTEAFF. CDR3 in DNA: TGTGCCAGCAGTTTCCCAGACAGCGTAGGTACTGAAGCTTTCTTT.

This clone was found once. The chain links TRBV5-1 to TRBJ2-6; 7 bases are shared with TRBD1. The CDR3 has 19 amino acids. From germline, CDR1 is SGHRS and CDR2 YFSETQ. V trimming: 3 bases; J trimming: 0 bases; junction bases outside the gene matches: 12. Here the CDR3 DNA reads TGCGCCAGCAGCTCTCGGTCGACAGGGCCATCCTCTGGGGCCAACGTCCTGACTTTC. It is translated as CASSSRSTGPSSGANVLTF. The variable domain in full, with the rest retrieved from reference TRBV5-1 and TRBJ2-6, is KAGVTQTPRYLIKTRGQQVTLSCSPISGHRSVSWYQQTPGQGLQFLFEYFSETQRNKGNFPGRFSGRQFSNSRSEMNVSTLELGDSALYLCASSSRSTGPSSGANVLTFGAGSRLTVL.

The chain couples TRBV10-3 to TRBJ1-1, with D maybe TRBD1 (5 bases). The germline V and J ends were trimmed by 3 bases and 7 bases, with 12 bases remaining between them. In germline, CDR1 is ENHRY, CDR2 SYGVKD. The CDR3 covers 13 residues. Here the CDR3 reads CAISDRVEDEAFF. CDR3 DNA: TGTGCCATCAGTGACAGGGTAGAGGATGAAGCTTTCTTT.

The chain couples TRBV28 to TRBJ1-1; D may be TRBD1 (5 bases). Germline loops: CDR1 MDHEN, CDR2 SYDVKM. The CDR3 covers 13 residues. With 5 bases removed from V and 0 bases from J, the gap between germline ends came to 7 bases. In nucleotides, the CDR3 is TGTGCCAGCAGTGACAGTATGAACACTGAAGCTTTCTTT. As protein: CASSDSMNTEAFF.

For the CDR3, the DNA is TGTGCCAGCAGTTGCCAGAACCTGGACCCTGAAGCTTTCTTT. This encodes CASSCQNLDPEAFF. The rearrangement links TRBV6-4 to TRBJ1-1; D unclear. The length of the CDR3 is 14 residues. Germline CDR1 reads MRHNA; CDR2 reads SNTAGT. The V end was cut by 5 bases, the J end by 6 bases, with 16 bases between.

This clone has a single count. This chain uses TRBV28 with TRBJ2-5; 10 nucleotides agree with TRBD2. With V trimmed by 6 bases and J by 5 bases, 9 bases remained unmatched. Germline CDR1 is MDHEN and CDR2 is SYDVKM. The CDR3 loop spans 15 amino acids. This chain's CDR3 is CASSLLAGDWETQYF. For the CDR3, the DNA is TGTGCCAGCAGCTTGCTAGCGGGAGATTGGGAGACCCAGTACTTC.

The chain is built from TRBV28 and TRBJ2-2, with a weak D call TRBD1 (5 bases). The V gene lost 2 bases and the J gene lost 0 bases, with 13 bases spanning the gap. Germline V gene sequence: CDR1 MDHEN, CDR2 SYDVKM. This CDR3 region has 17 residues. This CDR3 is CASSLPLQGSNTGELFF. The CDR3 bases are TGTGCCAGCAGTTTACCCTTGCAGGGTTCGAACACCGGGGAGCTGTTTTTT.

The CDR3 nucleotides are TGTGCCAGCTCAGTTGGACGCGGGAATGAGCAGTTCTTC. Amino acids: CASSVGRGNEQFF. This chain links TRBV18 with TRBJ2-1; possibly TRBD2 for D (5 bases). The CDR3 runs 13 residues. The ends were cut back, 5 bases at V and 7 bases at J, with 12 bases in the middle. Per the germline V gene, CDR1 is KGHSH and CDR2 is LQKENI.

In nucleotides, the CDR3 is TGTGCCAGCAGCTTGGTGGGACTAGCGTCTCAAGAGACCCAGTACTTC. Translation: CASSLVGLASQETQYF. The chain carries TRBV5-5 and TRBJ2-5; 10 bases match TRBD2. The germline gives CDR1 SGHKS, CDR2 YYEKEE (reference sequence). The CDR3 is 16 residues long. The trim removed 0 bases at V and 2 bases at J, leaving 4 bases unmatched.

A few counts support this clone. Compared with germline, one end of the junction differs, possibly owing to a read error. The rearrangement joins TRBV2 to TRBJ1-3; 7 nucleotides agree with TRBD1. The germline V gene encodes CDR1 SNHLY and CDR2 FYNNEI. This CDR3 comprises 12 residues. The CDR3 protein is CASRAIGDRKGF. The DNA of the CDR3 is TGTGCCAGCAGGGCAATAGGGGACAGAAAGGGTTTT.

The V call is TRBV28, the J call TRBJ2-2, with D perhaps TRBD1 or TRBD2 (5 bases each). Per the germline V gene, CDR1 is MDHEN and CDR2 is SYDVKM. CDR3 size: 15 residues. V was clipped by 10 bases and J by 1 base, with 16 bases between them. Written as DNA, the CDR3 is TGTGCCACCCGTACCGGGACGGGGAACACCGGGGAGCTGTTTTTT. Protein product: CATRTGTGNTGELFF.

This chain uses TRBV27 with TRBJ2-3, with TRBD1 as a possible D gene (6 bases). V was shortened by 5 bases and J by 2 bases, with 14 bases between the two germline ends. The CDR3 runs to 15 residues. Germline V gene lookup returns CDR1 MNHEY and CDR2 SMNVEV (reference sequence). The CDR3 DNA reads TGTGCCAGCAGTCCACTTGGGACACTCACAGATACGCAGTATTTT. It specifies CASSPLGTLTDTQYF.

The rearrangement uses TRBV19 and TRBJ2-1; 7 bases align to TRBD2. CDR1 and CDR2 (germline): LNHDA, SQIVND (reference sequence). CDR3 length equals 17 residues. J gave up 13 bases and V 6 bases, and 24 bases lay outside the gene matches. The CDR3 loop reads CASRIDVASGREAGQFF. Here the CDR3 DNA reads TGTGCCAGTAGGATTGACGTGGCTAGCGGCCGGGAGGCGGGACAGTTCTTC.

CDR3: CASSIRVTGELFF. The CDR3 DNA sequence: TGTGCCAGTAGTATTCGGGTCACCGGGGAGCTGTTTTTT. The V and J genes are TRBV19 and TRBJ2-2; no definite D call. The length of the CDR3 is 13 residues. V shed 3 bases and J shed 4 bases, with 6 bases lying between them. Looked up from germline, CDR1 is LNHDA and CDR2 is SQIVND (reference sequence).